The entry below describes one T cell receptor beta chain. No cognate antigen has been identified for it. There are no base qualities to consult, and no much larger clone falls within one base. Other nucleotide sequences in the sample specify the same CDR3. The data were obtained in a study of shared clonotypes between healthy human individuals (dated by TCRdb to about 2020). Background for the entire study: A couple of women and a few men aged 18 to 49 years were included in the cohort. Blood TCR repertoires of a handful of healthy adults were deeply sequenced to estimate repertoire size and the extent of clonotype sharing between individuals. Between about 0.85 and 8.9 billion PBMCs per donor were obtained by leukapheresis. Per donor, three plates each were used for CD4 naive and CD4 memory, two for CD8 naive, and one for CD8 memory. Different laboratories and diverse techniques were used to prepare libraries and sequence TCR repertoires, to increase sequencing depth and limit assay-specific biases. Broader findings and caveats from the paper: Clonotypes shared by all four sorted-subset donors showed higher generation probabilities than non-shared clonotypes. Even with the large sequencing depth, rarefaction of the sorted-subset datasets indicated that sequencing was incomplete. Pairwise subsampling indicated that sequencing depth was expected to affect the degree of clonotype sharing among donors. Only blood was sampled, and tissue TCR repertoires likely differ from those in blood. Naive subsets generally had larger estimated clonotype richness than memory subsets. Approximately 5% of naive CD4, 3% to 3.5% of naive CD8, about 2.4% of memory CD4, and 0.35% to 0.4% of memory CD8 clonotypes were shared across several donors. The genetic and exposure-history diversity represented was limited by the small number of donors.

TCR CDR3 regions were amplified from genomic DNA by multiplex PCR using the deep immunoSEQ assay. Extracted genomic DNA from each cell subset was spread evenly across all wells of several immunoSEQ 96-well plates, with each plate serving as a replicate. For sorted subsets, about 0.2 ug genomic DNA, equal to 30,000 or so T cell genomes, was loaded into each replicate PCR. The purified libraries were quantified using a Qubit 3.0 fluorometer, sized with a Bioanalyzer 2100, and then quantified again using the KAPA Library Quantification kit. A separate single-read 150-cycle Illumina NextSeq 550 flow cell was used to sequence each immunoSEQ 96-well plate. Under the source paper's analysis protocol: The immunoSEQ output contained only junctional sequences without quality scores, so filtering could not match that applied to full-length reads. To assign V/J genes and CDR3, sequences were annotated against IMGT germline references using PyIR, a Python wrapper for IgBLAST v1.9. Reads were removed for weak V/J assignments (E-value above 1e-6), missing CDR3, stop codons, out-of-frame junctions, or ambiguous translated residues. A V3J clonotype was defined by an identical inferred V gene, J gene, and CDR3 amino acid sequence. Percentage overlap between repertoires was computed as shared unique clonotypes divided by the size of the smaller repertoire. Richness of each repertoire was evaluated using RTK rarefaction, the Chao1 estimator, and Recon v2.1 estimates of unobserved clonotypes. For all TCRbeta clonotypes obtained by the gDNA method from four donors, generation probabilities were computed with OLGA. TCRdb mirrors the immuneACCESS table, restricted to in-frame sequences. Some clones are absent from its copies; in checked studies, under half trace to an unresolved V gene, and the reason for the others is unknown. D and trimming were read from the DNA, whereas the V and J calls and clone size are those reported in that table. Present in this sample are millions of clones, more than 85% of which were seen just once. The ten largest clones represent approximately 1.7% of the sample.

For the CD8 naive samples, CD45RO-negative cells were positively selected for CCR7, yielding a CD45RA+CCR7+ population from which TemRA cells were excluded. Donors were healthy HIV-negative adults with no recently reported acute infections or vaccinations. Only Caucasian adults living in Nashville, Tennessee, USA were represented among the donors. After blood collection by leukapheresis, PBMCs were isolated using Ficoll-Histopaque density gradient centrifugation and then cryopreserved in the vapor phase of liquid nitrogen. Analytical flow cytometry was used to check the purity and quantity of each magnetically sorted T cell population. Genomic DNA was isolated from every sorted fraction and measured by UV absorbance on a Nanodrop 2000c. Germline trimming amounts to 2 bases on V and 2 bases on J, with 3 as the count of junction bases outside the gene matches. The CDR3 starts with the cysteine, ends with the phenylalanine, and has 15 residues. The entry retains the CDR3 DNA only, 45 bases that are in frame from base 1. Reading the germline V gene gives CDR1 ENHRY and CDR2 SYGVKD.

Recombination linked TRBV10-3 to TRBJ1-1, with TRBD1 identical over 9 junction bases. The sequencing input was naive CD8+ T cells from PBMCs. Read against the paper, the sample's cell subset or site label means: CD45RA+CCR7+. This TCR derives from a man aged 18 to 30 in good health. Some clones in this sample may be carry-over from other donors' samples. Here the CDR3 is given as CAISEGQGLNTEAFF. The bases read TGTGCCATCAGTGAGGGACAGGGGCTAAACACTGAAGCTTTCTTT.